This T cell receptor (beta chain) was documented in a study of T cells in Graves' hyperthyroidism and ophthalmopathy (dated by TCRdb to the late 2010s). About the full investigation: Peripheral blood was sampled at the time of initial diagnosis, prior to any treatment. To identify distinguishing TCR V-J signatures, a discovery cohort of about 100 patients was used, comprising fewer than 45 with Graves' ophthalmopathy and some 60 with stable Graves' hyperthyroidism. After sampling, hyperthyroidism patients received methimazole starting at 30 mg daily, and ophthalmopathy patients received high-dose intravenous methylprednisolone. Whether ophthalmopathy could be predicted prospectively was tested in an independent validation cohort made up of 18 to 20 hyperthyroidism patients plus 17 patients who later progressed to ophthalmopathy. The study also compared thyroid tissue and blood T-cell repertoires from 6 or 7 Graves' hyperthyroidism patients. The roughly 94 discovery patients were randomly divided into training and test sets at a 7:3 ratio. The paper reports TCR Vbeta CDR3 sequencing of some 140 peripheral blood samples: some 41 ophthalmopathy, about 75 hyperthyroidism and some 17 progressor patients.

CDR1 and CDR2 were assigned from the germline V gene as MDHEN and SYDVKM. The CDR3 covers 15 residues, taking in both the cysteine and the phenylalanine. Left in the record is the CDR3 DNA by itself, 45 bases read in frame from the first base. On this clonotype itself: Its antigen remains undetermined. A junction boundary mismatches the germline segment, possibly from a read error.

Hyperthyroidism patients were aged 18 to 65 years and newly diagnosed, with disease duration of less than 2 months. Patients with uncontrolled infections, other autoimmune diseases, pregnancy or lactation were excluded. Diagnoses were based on clinical symptoms, serum thyroxine and TRAb, thyroid ultrasound and orbital computed tomography. Blood from progressor patients was drawn when they were first diagnosed with hyperthyroidism, before any ophthalmopathy symptoms appeared. PBMCs were separated from about 10 ml of fresh peripheral blood using Ficoll-Paque density gradient centrifugation. Progressor patients were initially diagnosed with Graves' hyperthyroidism and developed ophthalmopathy during follow-up. Total RNA was extracted using Trizol reagent, and RNA quality was assessed on an Agilent 2100 Bioanalyzer. Summary of the overall study and its limitations: During validation, the model predicted progression to ophthalmopathy a median of approximately 7 months ahead of onset, with almost 71% sensitivity and 72% to 85% specificity. Ophthalmopathy was separated from stable hyperthyroidism by a 13 V-J signature model, with approximately 89% sensitivity and around 81% specificity obtained in cross-validation and 80%/75% obtained in testing. Most expanded thyroid clonotypes (frequency above 0.001) were also found in blood, which suggests that blood repertoires may mirror thyroid immune responses. No statistical method was used to fix the sample size in advance, and group allocation was not hidden from the investigators.

The TCR beta CDR3 regions were amplified from the RNA transcripts. The first round of RT-PCR for the TCR CDR3 was performed with the HTBI primer set and the Qiagen OneStep RT-PCR kit. A second multiplex PCR round built the libraries, followed by size selection and purification. The libraries were sequenced on an Illumina HiSeq2000 using paired-end 100 bp reads. Turning to the authors' computational methods: SOAPnuke was used to process the raw data, throwing out any read that contained adapters or uncalled bases, had a mean Phred below 15, or lacked an exact constant-primer or identifier match. High-quality paired reads were merged with COPE v1.2.5, and unique nucleotide sequences were defined as clonotypes. Clonotypes were aligned to IMGT TRBV, TRBD and TRBJ reference segments using MiTCR v1.1. Only V-J combinations with frequency above 0.0001, covering 99% to 99.2% of repertoires, were analysed. A TCS score was defined as the ratio between F50 (clonal expansion) and ExV (chaos), using BLOSUM62-based TCRdist between CDR3 peptides within each V-J. Welch's t-statistics and random forest reduced 500 to 550 V-J features to roughly 13, which were used in a naive Bayes classifier (R e1071). TCRdb cleaned the public reads at Q25 with fastp, built clones with MiXCR and kept in-frame beta chains. Each entry is one CDR3 protein sequence, shown with its most common DNA and genes. These V and J calls derive from TCRdb rather than the authors' analysis. Here the sample has 300,000 to 450,000 distinct CDR3 sequences; about 15% occur a single time. Around a quarter of the sample comes from the top ten.

This receptor was identified in a young woman with Graves' hyperthyroidism that later progressed to Graves' ophthalmopathy. The V gene is TRBV28 and the J gene is TRBJ2-3; no D gene call is confident. Specimen: blood. The DNA sequence follows: TGTGCCAGCGGTTTTTTCGGGTCCCACGGAGATACGCAGTATTTT. Its product reads: CASGFFGSHGDTQYF.